The rows below give T cell receptor beta chains drawn from one sample of a study of regulatory T cells in long-lasting Graves disease. TCRdb analysed the multiplex PCR reads with MiXCR anew, one entry per CDR3 protein. The sample yields some 250,000 distinct CDR3 sequences, around a sixth seen once. These records were also assigned to another study, of T cells in Graves' hyperthyroidism and ophthalmopathy.

Sequenced material: peripheral blood mononuclear cells (PBMCs), taken at new diagnosis, from a patient treated with antithyroid drugs. The receptors stem from a woman aged 25 to 45 with Graves disease. Each CDR3 is given with its conserved first and last residue. A D gene is named only where the DNA matches it firmly. A clone size is listed for some rows: how often the clone was seen (once, few, many), or a class if it is expanded.

TRBV28	NA	many	TRBJ1-2	TGTGCCAGCCCCGGTCCTCGCCCGGGCGGCTACACCTTC	CASPGPRPGGYTF
TRBV6-1	NA	many	TRBJ1-5	TGTGCCAGCAGTGAAACCCTCGACCCGGGCGGCAATCAGCCCCAGCATTTT	CASSETLDPGGNQPQHF
TRBV7-2	NA	many	TRBJ2-1	TGTGCCAGCAGCCCCCCACTAGGCTCCTACAATGAGCAGTTCTTC	CASSPPLGSYNEQFF
TRBV7-8	NA	NA	TRBJ2-1	TGTGCCAGCAACCCAATTTTGGGTAAGGGACCTGAGCAGTTCTTC	CASNPILGKGPEQFF
TRBV9	NA	many	TRBJ2-7	TGTGCCAGCAGCGTAGCCGCGGGCAGTTTCTACGAGCAGTACTTC	CASSVAAGSFYEQYF
TRBV7-8	NA	many	TRBJ1-2	TGTGCCAGCAGCTTAGCGGTGGCGTCCGGCTATGGCTACACCTTC	CASSLAVASGYGYTF
TRBV10-3	TRBD2	few	TRBJ2-1	TGTGCCATCGGACTAGCGGGGGGCTCCTACAATGAGCAGTTCTTC	CAIGLAGGSYNEQFF
TRBV6-1	NA	many	TRBJ2-7	TGTGCCAGCACCGGGACACTGAAGGACGAGCAGTACTTC	CASTGTLKDEQYF
TRBV9	NA	many	TRBJ2-1	TGTGCCAGCAGCGTAGCCTCCTACAATGAGCAGTTCTTC	CASSVASYNEQFF
TRBV20-1	NA	few	TRBJ2-5	TGCAGTGTGGGGCAGGGGACTGCGGGGGAGACCCAGTACTTC	CSVGQGTAGETQYF
TRBV4-1	TRBD1	few	TRBJ2-2	TGCGCCAGCACTTTCCAGGGGGTTTCGAACACCGGGGAGCTGTTTTTT	CASTFQGVSNTGELFF
TRBV3-1	TRBD1	NA	TRBJ1-1	TGTGCCAGCGCACAACGGACAGGGGGTGACACTGAAGCTTTCTTT	CASAQRTGGDTEAFF
TRBV20-1	NA	many	TRBJ2-3	TGCAGTGCTAGAGATGGGAGCGCGTATACGCAGTATTTT	CSARDGSAYTQYF
TRBV18	NA	many	TRBJ1-5	TGTGCCAGCTCACCACCGGCAGGGGAGGGCAATCAGCCCCAGCATTTT	CASSPPAGEGNQPQHF
TRBV6-5	NA	many	TRBJ2-7	TGTGCCAGCAGTTACTCGAGGCGCACTAGCTCCTACGAGCAGTACTTC	CASSYSRRTSSYEQYF
TRBV4-2	NA	few	TRBJ1-1	TGTGCCAGCAGCCAAGGACCGGGCAGCACTGAAGCTTTCTTT	CASSQGPGSTEAFF
TRBV3-1	TRBD1	many	TRBJ2-3	TGTGCCAGCAGCCAAGATATGAATCGGGACAGGGAACCAGATACGCAGTATTTT	CASSQDMNRDREPDTQYF
TRBV7-2	NA	NA	TRBJ2-6	TGTGCCAGCAGCTTAGATGGTCCCAGGCGGTCTGGGGCCAACGTCCTGACTTTC	CASSLDGPRRSGANVLTF
TRBV7-9	NA	many	TRBJ1-5	TGTGCCAGCACGGCAAGTAACTTAGGGCCCCAGCATTTT	CASTASNLGPQHF
TRBV19	NA	many	TRBJ1-6	TGTGCCAGTAGTATCGTCCAGGGAAGCTCACCCCTCCACTTT	CASSIVQGSSPLHF
TRBV2	TRBD2	many	TRBJ2-2	TGTGCCAGCAGTCCCCCTAGCGGTGCGAACACCGGGGAGCTGTTTTTT	CASSPPSGANTGELFF
TRBV4-1	TRBD2	NA	TRBJ2-2	TGCGCCAGCAGCCAGACTTTGGGAGGGGTCAACACCGGGGAGCTGTTTTTT	CASSQTLGGVNTGELFF
TRBV29-1	TRBD1	many	TRBJ1-2	TGCAGCGTTGACACCCGGGACAGGGGTGGCTACACCTTC	CSVDTRDRGGYTF
TRBV6-1	NA	many	TRBJ1-1	TGTGCCAGCAGTGAATGGAACACTGAAGCTTTCTTT	CASSEWNTEAFF
TRBV7-9	TRBD1	many	TRBJ1-2	TGTGCCAGCAGCTTTGGACAGGGGCACTATGGCTACACCTTC	CASSFGQGHYGYTF
TRBV15	TRBD1	many	TRBJ2-7	TGTGCCACCAGCGCCCGGGACAGGGTACACGAGCAGTACTTC	CATSARDRVHEQYF
TRBV2	TRBD2	many	TRBJ2-1	TGTGCCAGCAGTGAAGGACGGGGGGTAGGAGAGCAGTTCTTC	CASSEGRGVGEQFF
TRBV6-2/TRBV6-3	NA	many	TRBJ2-3	TGTGCCAGCAGTCCTTACAGGACTAGCACAGATACGCAGTATTTT	CASSPYRTSTDTQYF
TRBV12-3/TRBV12-4	NA	many	TRBJ2-3	TGTGCCAGCAGGAAAGGTATTACAGATACGCAGTATTTT	CASRKGITDTQYF
TRBV14	NA	many	TRBJ2-1	TGTGCCAGCAGCCTACTGAACGGGAGATACAATGAGCAGTTCTTC	CASSLLNGRYNEQFF
TRBV27	TRBD1	NA	TRBJ2-7	TGTGCCAGCAGTTTCGCAACAGGGGGCGAGCAGTACTTC	CASSFATGGEQYF
TRBV28	TRBD2	few	TRBJ2-3	TGTGCCAGCAGTTCCGGACTAGCGGACACAGATACGCAGTATTTT	CASSSGLADTDTQYF
TRBV6-5	TRBD2	many	TRBJ2-1	TGTGCCAGCAGTTACGGGGGGGACTTCAATGAGCAGTTCTTC	CASSYGGDFNEQFF
TRBV20-1	NA	many	TRBJ1-2	TGCAGTGCTACCCTAGGATTGAACTATGGCTACACCTTC	CSATLGLNYGYTF
TRBV7-6	NA	many	TRBJ1-1	TGTGCCAGCAGCTCGGCTGACTCAGAGAACACTGAAGCTTTCTTT	CASSSADSENTEAFF
TRBV4-1	NA	many	TRBJ2-7	TGCGCCAGCAGCCAAGGATTAGCCTTCACCTACGAGCAGTACTTC	CASSQGLAFTYEQYF
TRBV20-1	NA	many	TRBJ1-4	TGCAGTGCTAGATGGATCGAGGAGCTGGGACTGTTTTTT	CSARWIEELGLFF
TRBV14	NA	NA	TRBJ1-1	TGTGCCAGCAGCCAAGATCTATGGGGAGACACTGAAGCTTTCTTT	CASSQDLWGDTEAFF